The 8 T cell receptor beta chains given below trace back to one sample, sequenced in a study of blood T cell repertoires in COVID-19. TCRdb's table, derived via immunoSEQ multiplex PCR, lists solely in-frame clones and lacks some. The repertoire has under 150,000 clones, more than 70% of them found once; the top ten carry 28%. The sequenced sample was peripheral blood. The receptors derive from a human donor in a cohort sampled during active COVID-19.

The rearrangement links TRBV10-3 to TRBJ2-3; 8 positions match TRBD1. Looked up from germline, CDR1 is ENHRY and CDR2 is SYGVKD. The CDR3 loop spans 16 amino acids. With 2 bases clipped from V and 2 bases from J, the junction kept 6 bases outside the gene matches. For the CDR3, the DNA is TGTGCCATCAGTGAGCCTGACAGGGGCGTCACAGATACGCAGTATTTT. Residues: CAISEPDRGVTDTQYF.

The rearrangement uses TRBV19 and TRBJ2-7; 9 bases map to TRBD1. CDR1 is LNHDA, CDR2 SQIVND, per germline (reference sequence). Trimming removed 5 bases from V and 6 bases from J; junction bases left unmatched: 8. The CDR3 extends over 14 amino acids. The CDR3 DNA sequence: TGTGCCAGTAGTCCTACAGGGGGCTGGCGCGAGCAGTACTTC. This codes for CASSPTGGWREQYF. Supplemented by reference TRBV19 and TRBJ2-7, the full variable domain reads DGGITQSPKYLFRKEGQNVTLSCEQNLNHDAMYWYRQDPGQGLRLIYYSQIVNDFQKGDIAEGYSVSREKKESFPLTVTSAQKNPTAFYLCASSPTGGWREQYFGPGTRLTVT.

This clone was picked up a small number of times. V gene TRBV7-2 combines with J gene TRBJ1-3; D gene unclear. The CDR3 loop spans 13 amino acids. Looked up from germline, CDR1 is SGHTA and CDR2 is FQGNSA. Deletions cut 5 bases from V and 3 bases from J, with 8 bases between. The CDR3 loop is CASSPTVGNTIYF. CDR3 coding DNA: TGTGCCAGCAGCCCGACTGTTGGAAACACCATATATTTT.

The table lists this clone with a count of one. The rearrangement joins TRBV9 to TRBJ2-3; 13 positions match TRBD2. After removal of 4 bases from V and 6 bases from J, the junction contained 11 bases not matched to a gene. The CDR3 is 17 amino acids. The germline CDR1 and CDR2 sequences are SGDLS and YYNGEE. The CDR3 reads CASSPRGTSGAQDTQYF. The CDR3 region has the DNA TGTGCCAGCAGCCCCCGGGGGACTAGCGGGGCCCAGGATACGCAGTATTTT. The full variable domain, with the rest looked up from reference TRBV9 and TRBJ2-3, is DSGVTQTPKHLITATGQRVTLRCSPRSGDLSVYWYQQSLDQGLQFLIQYYNGEERAKGNILERFSAQQFPDLHSELNLSSLELGDSALYFCASSPRGTSGAQDTQYFGPGTRLTVL.

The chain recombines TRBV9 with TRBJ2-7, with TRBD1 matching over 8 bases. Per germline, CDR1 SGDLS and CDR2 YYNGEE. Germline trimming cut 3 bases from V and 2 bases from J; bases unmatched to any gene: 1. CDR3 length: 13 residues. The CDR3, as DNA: TGTGCCAGCAGCGCGGACAGGGCCTACGAGCAGTACTTC. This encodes CASSADRAYEQYF.

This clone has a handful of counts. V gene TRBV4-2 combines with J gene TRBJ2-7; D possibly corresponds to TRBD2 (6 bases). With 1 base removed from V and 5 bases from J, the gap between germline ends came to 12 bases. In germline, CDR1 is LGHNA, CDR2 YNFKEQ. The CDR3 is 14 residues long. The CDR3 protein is CASSQGPGLDEQYF. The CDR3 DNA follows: TGTGCCAGCAGCCAAGGCCCGGGACTCGACGAGCAGTACTTC.

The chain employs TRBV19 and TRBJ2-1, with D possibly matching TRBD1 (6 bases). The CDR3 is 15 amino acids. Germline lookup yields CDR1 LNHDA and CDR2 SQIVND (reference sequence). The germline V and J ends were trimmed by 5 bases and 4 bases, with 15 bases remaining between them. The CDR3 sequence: CASSPSGQTYNEQFF. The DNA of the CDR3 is TGTGCCAGTAGTCCATCTGGACAGACATACAATGAGCAGTTCTTC.

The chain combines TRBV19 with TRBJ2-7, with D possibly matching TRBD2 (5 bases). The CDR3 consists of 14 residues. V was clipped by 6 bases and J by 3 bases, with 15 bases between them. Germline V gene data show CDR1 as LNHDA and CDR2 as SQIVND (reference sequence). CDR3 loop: CASRNRADYYEQYF. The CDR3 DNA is TGTGCCAGTAGAAACCGGGCCGACTACTACGAGCAGTACTTC.